This record covers a single T cell receptor beta chain. Its specificity is unknown. Prepared libraries of TCR beta cDNA carried unique molecular identifiers. When about 0.95 to 10 million T cells were used, they gave around 500,000 cDNA molecules. TCRdb re-called the PCR reads through MiXCR, storing one row per CDR3 protein. The sample shows more than 450,000 distinct CDR3 sequences, around 31% of them seen only once. The CDR3 covers 16 residues. The germline V gene has CDR1 MNHEY and CDR2 SVGAGI. Trimming took off 5 bases at V and 11 bases at J, with 27 bases between the two ends. This specimen comes from a study of post-analysis software for immune sequencing data. Study observations and caveats: Among a few TRBV segments more frequent in patients than controls were TRBV5-6, TRBV5-1 and TRBV20-1.

The sample taken for sequencing was blood. The J gene is TRBJ2-5, the V gene TRBV6-5; the D is unclear. This receptor was obtained from a girl aged 2 to 17 with multiple sclerosis. CDR3 residues: CASSPLEGRSNNEQYF. CDR3 DNA sequence: TGTGCCAGCAGTCCGCTCGAAGGGCGGAGCAACAATGAGCAGTACTTC.